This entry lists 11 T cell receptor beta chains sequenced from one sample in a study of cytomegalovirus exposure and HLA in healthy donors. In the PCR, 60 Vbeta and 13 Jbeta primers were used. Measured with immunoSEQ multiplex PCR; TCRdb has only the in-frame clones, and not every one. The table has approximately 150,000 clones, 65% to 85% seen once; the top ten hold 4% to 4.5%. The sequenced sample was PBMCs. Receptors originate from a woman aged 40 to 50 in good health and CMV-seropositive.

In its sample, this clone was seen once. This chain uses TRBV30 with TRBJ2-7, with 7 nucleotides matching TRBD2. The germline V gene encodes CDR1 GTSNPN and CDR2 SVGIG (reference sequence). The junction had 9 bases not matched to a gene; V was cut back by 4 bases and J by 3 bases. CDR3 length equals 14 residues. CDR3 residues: CAWTKRDGIYEQYF. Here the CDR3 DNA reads TGTGCCTGGACCAAGCGGGACGGGATCTACGAGCAGTACTTC.

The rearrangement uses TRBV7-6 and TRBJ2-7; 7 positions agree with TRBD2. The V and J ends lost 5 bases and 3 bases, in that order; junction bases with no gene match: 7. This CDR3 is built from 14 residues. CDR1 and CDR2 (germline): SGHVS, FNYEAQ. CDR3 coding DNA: TGTGCCAGCAGCCCCTCGGGGGGTTACTACGAGCAGTACTTC. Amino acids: CASSPSGGYYEQYF.

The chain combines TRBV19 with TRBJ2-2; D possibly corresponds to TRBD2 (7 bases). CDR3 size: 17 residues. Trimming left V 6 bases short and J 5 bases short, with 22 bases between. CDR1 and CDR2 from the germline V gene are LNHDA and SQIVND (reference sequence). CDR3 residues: CASSRVGGARQTGELFF. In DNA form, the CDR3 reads TGTGCCAGTAGCCGGGTAGGGGGGGCGCGGCAAACCGGGGAGCTGTTTTTT.

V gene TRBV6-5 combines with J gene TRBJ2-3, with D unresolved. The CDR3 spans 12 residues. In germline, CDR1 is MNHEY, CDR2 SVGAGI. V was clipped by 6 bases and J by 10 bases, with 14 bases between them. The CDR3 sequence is CASRSRVLAQYF. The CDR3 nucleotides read TGTGCCAGCAGGTCAAGAGTCTTGGCGCAGTATTTT.

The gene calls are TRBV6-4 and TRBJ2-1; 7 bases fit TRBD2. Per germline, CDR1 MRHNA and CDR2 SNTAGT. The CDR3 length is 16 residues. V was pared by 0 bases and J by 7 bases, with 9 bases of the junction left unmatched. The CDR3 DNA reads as TGTGCCAGCAGTGACTCACCTAGCGGTGACGTTAATGAGCAGTTCTTC. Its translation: CASSDSPSGDVNEQFF.

Here the CDR3 DNA reads TGTGCCAGCACCCCTCACACCGAGGCGGTCACTGAAGCTTTCTTT. It codes for CASTPHTEAVTEAFF. The rearrangement joins TRBV28 to TRBJ1-1; D is unresolved. The germline V and J ends were trimmed by 7 bases and 4 bases, with 19 bases remaining between them. The CDR3 runs to 15 residues. Germline V gene lookup returns CDR1 MDHEN and CDR2 SYDVKM.

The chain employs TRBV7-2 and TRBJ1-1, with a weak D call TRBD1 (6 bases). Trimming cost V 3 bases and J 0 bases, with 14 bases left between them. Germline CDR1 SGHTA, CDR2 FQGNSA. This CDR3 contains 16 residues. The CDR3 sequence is CASSFYMTGMNTEAFF. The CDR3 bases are TGTGCCAGCAGCTTCTATATGACAGGTATGAACACTGAAGCTTTCTTT.

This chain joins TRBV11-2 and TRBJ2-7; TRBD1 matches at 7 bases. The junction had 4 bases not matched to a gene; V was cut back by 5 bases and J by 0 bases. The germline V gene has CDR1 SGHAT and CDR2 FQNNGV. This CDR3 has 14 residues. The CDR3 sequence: CASSRGQVSYEQYF. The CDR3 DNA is TGTGCCAGCAGCAGAGGACAGGTCTCCTACGAGCAGTACTTC.

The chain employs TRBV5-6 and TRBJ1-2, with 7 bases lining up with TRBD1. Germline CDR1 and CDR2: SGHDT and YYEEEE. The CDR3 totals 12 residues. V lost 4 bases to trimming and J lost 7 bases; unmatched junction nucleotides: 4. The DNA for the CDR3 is TGTGCCAGCAGCCGCGACAGGGCTGGCTACACCTTC. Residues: CASSRDRAGYTF.

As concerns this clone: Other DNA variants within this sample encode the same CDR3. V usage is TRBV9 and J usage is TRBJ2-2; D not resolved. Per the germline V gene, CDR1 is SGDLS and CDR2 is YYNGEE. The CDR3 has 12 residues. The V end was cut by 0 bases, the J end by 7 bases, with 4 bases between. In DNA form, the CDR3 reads TGTGCCAGCAGCGTAGCAGGCGGGGAGCTGTTTTTT. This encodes CASSVAGGELFF.

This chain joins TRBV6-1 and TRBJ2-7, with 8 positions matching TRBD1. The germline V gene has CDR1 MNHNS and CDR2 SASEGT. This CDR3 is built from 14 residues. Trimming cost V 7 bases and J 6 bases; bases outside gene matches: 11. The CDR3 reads CASTLDRVRVEQYF. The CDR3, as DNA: TGTGCCAGCACTTTGGACAGGGTAAGAGTCGAGCAGTACTTC.